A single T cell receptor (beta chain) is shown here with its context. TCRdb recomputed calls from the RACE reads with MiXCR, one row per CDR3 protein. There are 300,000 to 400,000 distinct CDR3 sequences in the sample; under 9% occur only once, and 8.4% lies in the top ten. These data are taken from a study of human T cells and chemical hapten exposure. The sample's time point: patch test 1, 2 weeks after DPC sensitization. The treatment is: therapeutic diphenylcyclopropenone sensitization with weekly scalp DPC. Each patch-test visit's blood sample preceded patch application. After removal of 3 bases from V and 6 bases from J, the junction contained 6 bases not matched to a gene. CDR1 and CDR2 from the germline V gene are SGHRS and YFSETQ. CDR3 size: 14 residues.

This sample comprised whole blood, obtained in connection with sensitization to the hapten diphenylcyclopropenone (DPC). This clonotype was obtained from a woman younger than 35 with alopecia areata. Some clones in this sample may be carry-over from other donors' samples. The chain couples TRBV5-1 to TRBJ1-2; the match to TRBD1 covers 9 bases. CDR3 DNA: TGCGCCAGCAGCTGGGACAGGGCAGTCGATGGCTACACCTTC. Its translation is CASSWDRAVDGYTF.